What follows describes a single TCR beta chain. The data belong to a study of blood T cell repertoires in COVID-19. Original methodology: By means of reference gene primer amplification, nucleated cell counts were estimated. The data were produced by immunoSEQ multiplex PCR, yet TCRdb's version contains in-frame clones alone and is incomplete. The V and J calls and clone size are taken from that table; D and trimming were inferred from the DNA. The top ten hold over 1.5% of the sample, which has about 88,000 clones, 85% to 95% seen once. This CDR3 region has 14 residues. V was shortened by 7 bases and J by 7 bases, with 17 bases between the two germline ends. The germline V gene encodes CDR1 LNHDA and CDR2 SQIVND (reference sequence).

The chain is built from TRBV19 and TRBJ1-5, with D possibly being TRBD1 (6 bases). The sequence came from a man between 60 and 75 years old with acute or convalescent COVID-19. Specimen: peripheral blood. This CDR3 reads CASTDQGREQPQHF. DNA of the CDR3: TGTGCCAGTACCGATCAGGGGCGCGAACAGCCCCAGCATTTT.